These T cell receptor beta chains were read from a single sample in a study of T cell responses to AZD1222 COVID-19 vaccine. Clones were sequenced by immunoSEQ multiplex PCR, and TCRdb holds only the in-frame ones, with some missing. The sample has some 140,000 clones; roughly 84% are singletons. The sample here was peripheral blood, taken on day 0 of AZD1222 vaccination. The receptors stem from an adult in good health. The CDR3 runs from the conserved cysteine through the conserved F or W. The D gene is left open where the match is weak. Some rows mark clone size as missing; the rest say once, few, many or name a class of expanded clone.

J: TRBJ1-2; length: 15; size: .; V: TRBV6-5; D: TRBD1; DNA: TGTGCCAGCAGTTACGACAGGGACGATATCTATGGCTACACCTTC; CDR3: CASSYDRDDIYGYTF
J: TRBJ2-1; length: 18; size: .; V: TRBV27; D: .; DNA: TGTGCCAGCAGTTTAGTTTTAATGAGGGGCCGGGGATACAATGAGCAGTTCTTC; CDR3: CASSLVLMRGRGYNEQFF
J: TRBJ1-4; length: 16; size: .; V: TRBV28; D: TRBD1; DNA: TGTGCCAGCAGTTTTTTTCAGGGGGGTGGTAATGAAAAACTGTTTTTT; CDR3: CASSFFQGGGNEKLFF
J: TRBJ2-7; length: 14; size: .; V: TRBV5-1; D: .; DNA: TGCGCCAGCAGCTTGGGACACGTCGACTACGAGCAGTACTTC; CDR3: CASSLGHVDYEQYF
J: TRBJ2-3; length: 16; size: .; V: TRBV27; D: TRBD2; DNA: TGTGCCAGCAGTTTATTAGCGGGGGGAAGCACAGATACGCAGTATTTT; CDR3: CASSLLAGGSTDTQYF
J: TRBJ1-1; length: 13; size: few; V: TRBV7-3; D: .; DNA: TGTGCCAGCAGCTTTGGAATGAACACTGAAGCTTTCTTT; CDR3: CASSFGMNTEAFF
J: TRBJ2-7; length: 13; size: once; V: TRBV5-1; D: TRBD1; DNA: TGCGCCAGCAGCCCGGGCGAGCCGGGACAGGCGTACTTC; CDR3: CASSPGEPGQAYF
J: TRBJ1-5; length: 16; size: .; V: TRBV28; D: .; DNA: TGTGCCAGCAGTTTACCCGCGAGGGCGAGCAATCAGCCCCAGCATTTT; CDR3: CASSLPARASNQPQHF
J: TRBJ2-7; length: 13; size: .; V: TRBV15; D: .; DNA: TGTGCCACCAGCAGGGACGAATCCTACGAGCAGTACTTC; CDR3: CATSRDESYEQYF
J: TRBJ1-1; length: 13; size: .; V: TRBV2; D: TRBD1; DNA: TGTGCCAGCAGGGGACAGACGAACACTGAAGCTTTCTTT; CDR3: CASRGQTNTEAFF